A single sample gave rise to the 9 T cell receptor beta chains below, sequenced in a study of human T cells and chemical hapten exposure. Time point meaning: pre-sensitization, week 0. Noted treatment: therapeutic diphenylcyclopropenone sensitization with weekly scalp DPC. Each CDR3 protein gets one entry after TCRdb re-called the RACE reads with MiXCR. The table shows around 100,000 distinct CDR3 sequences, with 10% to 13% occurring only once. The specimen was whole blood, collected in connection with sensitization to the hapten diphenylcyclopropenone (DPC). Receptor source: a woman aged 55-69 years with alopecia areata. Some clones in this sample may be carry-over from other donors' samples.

The CDR3: CASSRLFLAGGYEQFF. CDR3 bases: TGTGCCAGCAGTCGCCTCTTTCTAGCGGGGGGGTATGAGCAGTTCTTC. The rearrangement uses TRBV27 and TRBJ2-1, with TRBD2 matching 12 bases. This CDR3 has 16 amino acids. J lost 8 bases, V lost 5 bases, and 10 bases had no gene match. CDR1 and CDR2 (germline): MNHEY, SMNVEV (reference sequence).

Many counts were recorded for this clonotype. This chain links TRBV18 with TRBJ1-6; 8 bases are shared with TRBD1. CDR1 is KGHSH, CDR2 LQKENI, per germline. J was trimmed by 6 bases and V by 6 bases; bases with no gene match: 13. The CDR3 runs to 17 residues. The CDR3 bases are TGTGCCAGCTCTCTTGGACAGGGAAGAAGGGGTAATTCACCCCTCCACTTT. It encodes CASSLGQGRRGNSPLHF.

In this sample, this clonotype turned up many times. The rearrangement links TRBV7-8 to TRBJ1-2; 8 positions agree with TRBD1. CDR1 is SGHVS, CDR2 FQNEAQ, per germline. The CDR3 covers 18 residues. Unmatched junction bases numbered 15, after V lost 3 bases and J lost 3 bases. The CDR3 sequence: CASSFSPDREVLDYGYTF. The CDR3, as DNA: TGTGCCAGCAGCTTTAGTCCGGACAGGGAGGTTTTGGACTATGGCTACACCTTC.

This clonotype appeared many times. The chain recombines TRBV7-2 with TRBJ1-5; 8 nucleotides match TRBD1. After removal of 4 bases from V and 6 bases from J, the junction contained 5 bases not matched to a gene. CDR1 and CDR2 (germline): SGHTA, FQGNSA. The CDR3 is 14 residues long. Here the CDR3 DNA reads TGTGCCAGCAGCTCCCAGACAGGGGTTCAGCCCCAGCATTTT. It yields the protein CASSSQTGVQPQHF.

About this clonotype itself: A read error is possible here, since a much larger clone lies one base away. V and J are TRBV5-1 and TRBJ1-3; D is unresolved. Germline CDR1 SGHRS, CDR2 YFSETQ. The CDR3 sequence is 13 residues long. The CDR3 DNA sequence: TGCGCCAGCAGCCCACTCTCTGGAAACATCATATATTTT. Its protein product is CASSPLSGNIIYF.

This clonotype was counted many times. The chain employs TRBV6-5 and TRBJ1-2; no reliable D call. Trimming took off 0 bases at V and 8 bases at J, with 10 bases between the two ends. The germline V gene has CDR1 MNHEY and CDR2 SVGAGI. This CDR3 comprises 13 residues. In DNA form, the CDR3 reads TGTGCCAGCAGTTACTCTGCAGGATGGGGCTACACCTTC. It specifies CASSYSAGWGYTF.

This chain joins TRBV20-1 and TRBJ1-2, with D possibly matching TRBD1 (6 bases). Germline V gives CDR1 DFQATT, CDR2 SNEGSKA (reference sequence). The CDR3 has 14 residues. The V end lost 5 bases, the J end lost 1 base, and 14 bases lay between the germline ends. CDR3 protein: CSAGGGTVNYGYTF. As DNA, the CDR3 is TGCAGTGCTGGGGGCGGGACGGTTAACTATGGCTACACCTTC.

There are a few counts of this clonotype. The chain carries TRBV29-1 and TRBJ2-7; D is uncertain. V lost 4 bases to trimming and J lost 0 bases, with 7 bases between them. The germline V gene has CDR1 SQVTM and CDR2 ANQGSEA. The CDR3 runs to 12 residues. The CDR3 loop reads CSVADASYEQYF. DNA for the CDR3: TGCAGCGTTGCCGACGCCTCCTACGAGCAGTACTTC.

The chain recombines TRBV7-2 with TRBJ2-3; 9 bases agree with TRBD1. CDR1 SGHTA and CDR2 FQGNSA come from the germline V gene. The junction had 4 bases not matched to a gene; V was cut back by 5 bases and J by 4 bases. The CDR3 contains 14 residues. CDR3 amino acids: CASSTGQGADTQYF. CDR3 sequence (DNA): TGTGCCAGCAGCACGGGACAGGGAGCAGATACGCAGTATTTT.